The rows below give T cell receptor beta chains drawn from one sample of a study of T cell responses to AZD1222 COVID-19 vaccine. The data were produced by immunoSEQ multiplex PCR, yet TCRdb's version contains in-frame clones alone and is incomplete. The sample gives some 200,000 clones, 92% of which show up once; about 9.4% is in the top ten. Sequencing used peripheral blood, obtained on day 0 of AZD1222 vaccination. The receptors were gathered from an adult in good health. CDR3s include the opening cysteine and the closing phenylalanine or tryptophan.

V gene: TRBV3-1/TRBV3-2
J gene: TRBJ1-2
CDR3 protein: CASSMIKKDNYGYTF

V gene: TRBV5-4
J gene: TRBJ2-5
CDR3 protein: CASSLGGVETQYF

V gene: TRBV18
J gene: TRBJ2-2
CDR3 protein: CASSSKSSTIRTGELFF

V gene: TRBV19
J gene: TRBJ1-2
CDR3 protein: CASSLSPGTGFYYGYTF

V gene: TRBV11-2
J gene: TRBJ1-1
CDR3 protein: CASSARTGGDMNTEAFF

V gene: TRBV4-2
J gene: TRBJ1-2
CDR3 protein: CASSQDITANPNYGYTF

V gene: TRBV7-8
J gene: TRBJ2-1
CDR3 protein: CASSLEQGNEQFF

V gene: TRBV7-9
J gene: TRBJ2-2
CDR3 protein: CATGVVGELFF

V gene: TRBV19
J gene: TRBJ2-2
CDR3 protein: CASRRETGELFF

V gene: TRBV19
J gene: TRBJ1-3
CDR3 protein: CASSYEGSSGNTIYF

V gene: TRBV19
J gene: TRBJ2-2
CDR3 protein: CASRRLDRTNTGELFF

V gene: TRBV6-1
J gene: TRBJ2-5
CDR3 protein: CASSEVAREGRETQYF

V gene: TRBV4-1
J gene: TRBJ1-2
CDR3 protein: CASSQGSQGYGYTF

V gene: TRBV24-1
J gene: TRBJ1-2
CDR3 protein: CATSGAKEGYTF

V gene: TRBV28
J gene: TRBJ1-3
CDR3 protein: CASISSGFSGNTIYF

V gene: TRBV7-3
J gene: TRBJ2-1
CDR3 protein: CASSKDGVGEQFF

V gene: TRBV7-3
J gene: TRBJ1-1
CDR3 protein: CASSPRSDTEAFF

V gene: TRBV6-4
J gene: TRBJ2-1
CDR3 protein: CASSDRPGTSYNEQFF

V gene: TRBV5-1
J gene: TRBJ2-3
CDR3 protein: CASSSKRGGLDTQYF

V gene: TRBV14
J gene: TRBJ1-4
CDR3 protein: CASSARRWGVSGKLFF

V gene: TRBV11-2
J gene: TRBJ1-2
CDR3 protein: CASSLAGEVYTF

V gene: TRBV27
J gene: TRBJ2-7
CDR3 protein: CASSSAYSYEQYF

V gene: TRBV5-1
J gene: TRBJ2-2
CDR3 protein: CASSLDGLGSGELFF

V gene: TRBV28
J gene: TRBJ1-5
CDR3 protein: CASRGVSSNQPQHF

V gene: TRBV6-1
J gene: TRBJ1-1
CDR3 protein: CASSESTGWYTEAFF

V gene: TRBV4-3
J gene: TRBJ2-1
CDR3 protein: CASSQGFEDEQFF

V gene: TRBV18
J gene: TRBJ1-1
CDR3 protein: CASSRNEDTEAFF

V gene: TRBV7-2
J gene: TRBJ1-4
CDR3 protein: CASSRTGNMANEKLFF

V gene: TRBV27
J gene: TRBJ1-2
CDR3 protein: CASSRQTNYGYTF

V gene: TRBV19
J gene: TRBJ2-1
CDR3 protein: CASSKPGGRSGEQFF

V gene: TRBV5-1
J gene: TRBJ2-7
CDR3 protein: CASSLAGSLEQYF

V gene: TRBV10-3
J gene: TRBJ1-5
CDR3 protein: CASWTGEGQPQHF

V gene: TRBV29-1
J gene: TRBJ2-7
CDR3 protein: CSPLGEALSYEQYF

V gene: TRBV9
J gene: TRBJ1-2
CDR3 protein: CASSGGPYGYTF

V gene: TRBV4-1
J gene: TRBJ1-1
CDR3 protein: CASSRGQGANTEAFF

V gene: TRBV2
J gene: TRBJ2-1
CDR3 protein: CASLPADSYNEQFF

V gene: TRBV24-1
J gene: TRBJ1-1
CDR3 protein: CATSDPGDNEAFF

V gene: TRBV19
J gene: TRBJ2-5
CDR3 protein: CASSRRGGSETQYF

V gene: TRBV29-1
J gene: TRBJ2-1
CDR3 protein: CSVDGGGNEQFF

V gene: TRBV5-4
J gene: TRBJ1-2
CDR3 protein: CATRGSSYGYTF

V gene: TRBV28
J gene: TRBJ1-2
CDR3 protein: CASSDGTVLNYGYTF

V gene: TRBV10-3
J gene: TRBJ1-5
CDR3 protein: CAIRGSGTGVNQPQHF

V gene: TRBV11-2
J gene: TRBJ2-1
CDR3 protein: CASSPASGRAKEQFF

V gene: TRBV6-1
J gene: TRBJ1-2
CDR3 protein: CASSDTGKGYGYTF

V gene: TRBV5-1
J gene: TRBJ1-6
CDR3 protein: CASSGRDRGYSPLHF

V gene: TRBV4-1
J gene: TRBJ1-5
CDR3 protein: CASSQEGQNDQPQHF

V gene: TRBV3-1/TRBV3-2
J gene: TRBJ2-7
CDR3 protein: CASSQAAASSWEQYF

V gene: TRBV12-5
J gene: TRBJ1-1
CDR3 protein: CASGLPYGEAFF

V gene: TRBV19
J gene: TRBJ2-7
CDR3 protein: CASSIVGRSYEQYF

V gene: TRBV6-5
J gene: TRBJ1-5
CDR3 protein: CASSRRGNQPQHF

V gene: TRBV6-5
J gene: TRBJ1-1
CDR3 protein: CASSYSEMWNTEAFF